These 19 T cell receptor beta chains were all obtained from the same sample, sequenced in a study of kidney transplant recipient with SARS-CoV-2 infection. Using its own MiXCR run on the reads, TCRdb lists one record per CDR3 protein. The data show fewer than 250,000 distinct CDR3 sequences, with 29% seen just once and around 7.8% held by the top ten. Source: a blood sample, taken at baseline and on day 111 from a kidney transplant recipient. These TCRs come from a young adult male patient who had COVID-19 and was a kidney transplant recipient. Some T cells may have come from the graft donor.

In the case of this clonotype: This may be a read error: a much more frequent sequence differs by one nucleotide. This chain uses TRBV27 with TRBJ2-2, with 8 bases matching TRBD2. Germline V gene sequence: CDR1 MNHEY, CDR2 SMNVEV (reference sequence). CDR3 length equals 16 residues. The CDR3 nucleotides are TGTGTCAGCAGTTTACGGGGGGGAGCGAACACCGGGGAGCTGTTTTTT. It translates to CVSSLRGGANTGELFF.

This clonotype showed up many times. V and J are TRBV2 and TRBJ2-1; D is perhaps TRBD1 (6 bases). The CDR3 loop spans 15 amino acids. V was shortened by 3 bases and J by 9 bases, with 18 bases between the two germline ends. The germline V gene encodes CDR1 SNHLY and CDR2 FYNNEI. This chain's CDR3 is CASSDKRGGIFEQFF. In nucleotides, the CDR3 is TGTGCCAGCAGTGACAAGCGAGGGGGTATTTTTGAGCAGTTCTTC.

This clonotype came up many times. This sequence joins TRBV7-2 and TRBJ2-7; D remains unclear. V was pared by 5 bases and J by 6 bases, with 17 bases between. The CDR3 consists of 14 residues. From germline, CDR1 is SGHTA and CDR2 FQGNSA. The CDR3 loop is CASSPEDDTREQYF. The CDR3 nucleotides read TGTGCCAGCAGCCCCGAAGATGACACGCGCGAGCAGTACTTC.

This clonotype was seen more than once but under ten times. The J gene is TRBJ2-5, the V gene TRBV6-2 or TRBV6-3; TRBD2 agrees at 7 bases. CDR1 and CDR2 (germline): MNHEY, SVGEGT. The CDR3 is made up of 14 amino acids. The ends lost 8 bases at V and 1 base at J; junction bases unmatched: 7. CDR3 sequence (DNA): TGTGCCAGCGGGGGGGACTCATCCCAAGAGACCCAGTACTTC. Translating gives CASGGDSSQETQYF.

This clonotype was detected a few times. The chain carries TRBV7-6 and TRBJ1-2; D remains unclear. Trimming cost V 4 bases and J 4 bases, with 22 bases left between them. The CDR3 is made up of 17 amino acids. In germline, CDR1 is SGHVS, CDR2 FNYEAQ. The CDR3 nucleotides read TGTGCCAGCAGCTACTGCGATGAATCTCGAAAGACCTATGGCTACACCTTC. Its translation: CASSYCDESRKTYGYTF.

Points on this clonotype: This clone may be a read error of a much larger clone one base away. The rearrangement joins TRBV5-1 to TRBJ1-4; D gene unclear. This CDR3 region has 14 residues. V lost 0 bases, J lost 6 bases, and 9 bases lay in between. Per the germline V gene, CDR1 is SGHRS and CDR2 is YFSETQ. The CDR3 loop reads CASSLERLDEKLFF. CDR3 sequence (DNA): TGCGCCAGCAGCTTGGAAAGACTGGATGAAAAACTGTTTTTT.

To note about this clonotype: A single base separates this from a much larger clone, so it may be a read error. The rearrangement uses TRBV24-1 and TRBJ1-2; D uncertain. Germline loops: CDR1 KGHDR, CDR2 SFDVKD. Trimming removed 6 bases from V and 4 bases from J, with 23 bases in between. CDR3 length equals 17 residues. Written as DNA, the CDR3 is TGTGCCACCAGTCTCCGGCATAGTACCAGAAAGACCTATGGCTACACCTTC. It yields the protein CATSLRHSTRKTYGYTF.

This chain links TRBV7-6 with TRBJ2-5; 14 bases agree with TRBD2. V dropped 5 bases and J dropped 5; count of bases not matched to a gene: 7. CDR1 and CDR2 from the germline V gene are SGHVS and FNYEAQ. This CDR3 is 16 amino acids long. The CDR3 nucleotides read TGTGCCAGCAGCCACCGACTAGCGGGGGGGCTTGAGACCCAGTACTTC. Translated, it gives CASSHRLAGGLETQYF.

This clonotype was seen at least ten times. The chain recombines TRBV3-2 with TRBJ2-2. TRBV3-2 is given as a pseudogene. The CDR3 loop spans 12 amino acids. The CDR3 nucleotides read TGTGCCAGCAGCCAAGATGTCGGGGAGCTGTTTTTT. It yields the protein CASSQDVGELFF.

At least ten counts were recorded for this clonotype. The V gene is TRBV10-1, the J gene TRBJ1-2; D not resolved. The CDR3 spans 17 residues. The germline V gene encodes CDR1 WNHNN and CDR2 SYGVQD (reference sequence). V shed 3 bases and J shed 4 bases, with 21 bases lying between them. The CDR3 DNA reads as TGCGCCAGCAGTGATAACACAAGATCGCGAAAGACCTATGGCTACACCTTC. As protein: CASSDNTRSRKTYGYTF.

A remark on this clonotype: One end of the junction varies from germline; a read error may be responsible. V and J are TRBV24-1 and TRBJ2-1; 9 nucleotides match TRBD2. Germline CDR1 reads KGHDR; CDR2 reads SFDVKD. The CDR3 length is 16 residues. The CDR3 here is CATSDLAGPFYNERFF. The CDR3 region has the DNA TGTGCCACCAGTGATCTAGCGGGGCCTTTCTACAATGAGCGGTTCTTC.

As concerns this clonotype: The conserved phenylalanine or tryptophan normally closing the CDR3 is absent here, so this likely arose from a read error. This chain's CDR3 is CASLVRYSRKTYGYTL. CDR3 bases: TGTGCCAGCCTAGTACGGTACTCAAGAAAGACCTATGGCTACACCCTC. This rearrangement joins TRBV9 to TRBJ1-2; D not resolved. Germline CDR1 and CDR2: SGDLS and YYNGEE. CDR3 length: 16 residues. Trimming stripped 7 bases from V and 4 bases from J, with 23 bases between.

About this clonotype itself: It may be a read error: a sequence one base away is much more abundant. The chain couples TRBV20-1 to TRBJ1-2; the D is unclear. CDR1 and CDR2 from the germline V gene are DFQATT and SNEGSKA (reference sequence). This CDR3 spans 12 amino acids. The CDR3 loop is CSARRAGYGYAF. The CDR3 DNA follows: TGCAGTGCTAGGAGGGCGGGCTATGGCTACGCCTTC.

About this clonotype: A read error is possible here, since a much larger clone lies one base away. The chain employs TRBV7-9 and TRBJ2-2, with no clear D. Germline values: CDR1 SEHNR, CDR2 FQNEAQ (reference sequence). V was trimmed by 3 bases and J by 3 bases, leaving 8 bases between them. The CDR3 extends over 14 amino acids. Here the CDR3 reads CASSFYTDTGELFF. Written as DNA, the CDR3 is TGTGCCAGCAGCTTCTACACCGACACCGGGGAGCTGTTTTTT.

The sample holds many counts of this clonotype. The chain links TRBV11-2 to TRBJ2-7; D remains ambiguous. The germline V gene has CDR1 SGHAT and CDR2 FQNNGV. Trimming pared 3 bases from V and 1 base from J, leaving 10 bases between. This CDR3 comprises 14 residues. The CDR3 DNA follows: TGTGCCAGCAGCTTCGGCGGAGCTTCCTACGAGCAGTACTTC. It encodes CASSFGGASYEQYF. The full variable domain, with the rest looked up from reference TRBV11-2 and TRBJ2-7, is EAGVAQSPRYKIIEKRQSVAFWCNPISGHATLYWYQQILGQGPKLLIQFQNNGVVDDSQLPKDRFSAERLKGVDSTLKIQPAKLEDSAVYLCASSFGGASYEQYFGPGTRLTVT.

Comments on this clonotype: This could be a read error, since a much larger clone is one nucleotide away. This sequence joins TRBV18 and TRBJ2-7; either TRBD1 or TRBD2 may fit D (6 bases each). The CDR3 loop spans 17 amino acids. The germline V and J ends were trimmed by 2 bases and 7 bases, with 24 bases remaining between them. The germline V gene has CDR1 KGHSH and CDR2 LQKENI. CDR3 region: CASSPCPGREGGGEQYF. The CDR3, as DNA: TGTGCCAGCTCACCATGTCCCGGGAGAGAGGGGGGAGGAGAGCAGTACTTC.

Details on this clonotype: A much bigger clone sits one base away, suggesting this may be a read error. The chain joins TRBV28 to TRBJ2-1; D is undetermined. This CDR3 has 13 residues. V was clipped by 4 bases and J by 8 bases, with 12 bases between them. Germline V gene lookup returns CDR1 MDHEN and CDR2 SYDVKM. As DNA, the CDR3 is TGTGCCAGCAGTTCCGACTCTATCGATGAGCAGTTCTTC. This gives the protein CASSSDSIDEQFF.

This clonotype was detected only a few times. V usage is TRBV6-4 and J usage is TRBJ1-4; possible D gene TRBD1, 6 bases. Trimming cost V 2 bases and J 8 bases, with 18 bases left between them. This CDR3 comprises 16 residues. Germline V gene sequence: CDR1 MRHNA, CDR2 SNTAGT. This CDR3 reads CASSDGGGGAEEKLFF. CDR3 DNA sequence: TGTGCCAGCAGTGACGGGGGCGGGGGGGCGGAGGAAAAACTGTTTTTT.

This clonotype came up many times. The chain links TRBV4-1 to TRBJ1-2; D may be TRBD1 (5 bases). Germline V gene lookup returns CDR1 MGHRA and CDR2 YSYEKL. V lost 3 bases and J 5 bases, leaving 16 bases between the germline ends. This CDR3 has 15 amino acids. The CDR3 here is CASSHPSSQVYGYTF. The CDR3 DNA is TGCGCCAGCAGCCACCCCTCGTCACAGGTGTATGGCTACACCTTC.